The following is a TCR beta chain sequence with its context. PCR involved 60 Vbeta and 13 Jbeta primers. Using immunoSEQ multiplex PCR, the repertoire was profiled, and TCRdb retains in-frame clones only, with some absent. The sample comprises 250,000 or so clones, 92% of which are singletons, and about 1.7% rests with the top ten. The sample comes from a study of cytomegalovirus exposure and HLA in healthy donors. Trimming stripped 0 bases from V and 9 bases from J, with 15 bases between. Germline V lookup: CDR1 GTSNPN, CDR2 SVGIG (reference sequence). CDR3 length: 15 residues. This chain joins TRBV30 and TRBJ1-6; TRBD1 might be the D (6 bases). Input material: PBMCs. The sequence came from a girl aged 2 to 10 in good health and CMV-seronegative. As DNA, the CDR3 is TGTGCCTGGAGTGTTGGCCAGGGGTCCCTTTCACCCCTCCACTTT. Protein sequence: CAWSVGQGSLSPLHF.